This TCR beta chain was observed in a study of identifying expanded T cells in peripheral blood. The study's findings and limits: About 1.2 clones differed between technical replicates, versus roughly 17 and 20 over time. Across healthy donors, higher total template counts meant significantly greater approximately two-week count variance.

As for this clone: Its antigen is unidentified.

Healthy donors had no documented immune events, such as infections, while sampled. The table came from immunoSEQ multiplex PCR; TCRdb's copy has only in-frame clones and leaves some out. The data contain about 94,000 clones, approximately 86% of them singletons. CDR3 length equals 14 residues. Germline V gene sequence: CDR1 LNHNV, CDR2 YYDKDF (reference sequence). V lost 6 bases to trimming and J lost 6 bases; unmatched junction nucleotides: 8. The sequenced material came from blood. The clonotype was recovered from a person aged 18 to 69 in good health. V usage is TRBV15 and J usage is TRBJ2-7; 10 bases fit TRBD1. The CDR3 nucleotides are TGTGCCACCAGGAAAGACAGGGGGCTCGGCGAGCAGTACTTC. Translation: CATRKDRGLGEQYF.